The 28 T cell receptor beta chains in this list originate from one sample, sequenced in a study of shared clonotypes between healthy human individuals. Assay used: immunoSEQ multiplex PCR; TCRdb lists only in-frame clones, some missing. Among around 1 million clones listed, approximately 80% were seen once. Sequences were obtained from memory CD4+ T cells sorted from blood. This sample's subset: CD45RA-negative fraction. The receptors were gathered from a young man in good health.

V and J are TRBV7-8 and TRBJ2-1; D uncertain. The CDR3 sequence is 12 residues long. V lost 10 bases to trimming and J lost 4 bases, with 11 bases between them. Germline CDR1 is SGHVS and CDR2 is FQNEAQ. This CDR3 reads CATRDVYNEQFF. As DNA, the CDR3 is TGTGCCACCCGCGACGTTTACAATGAGCAGTTCTTC.

This chain uses TRBV30 with TRBJ2-7, with TRBD1 matching over 8 bases. The CDR3 extends over 13 amino acids. Germline loops: CDR1 GTSNPN, CDR2 SVGIG (reference sequence). V shed 5 bases and J 5 bases; nucleotides not matched to a gene: 8. The CDR3 here is CAWQRAGGDEQYF. CDR3 nucleotide sequence: TGTGCCTGGCAAAGGGCAGGGGGCGACGAGCAGTACTTC.

This clone has a single count. This chain joins TRBV7-8 and TRBJ2-7; TRBD1 is a possible D gene (6 bases). The CDR3 loop spans 15 amino acids. V was cut by 5 bases and J by 2 bases, with 16 bases left in between. The V gene's germline CDR1 is SGHVS and CDR2 FQNEAQ. The CDR3 nucleotides are TGTGCCAGCAGCCGCCTGGGGGCTCAGACCTACGAGCAGTACTTC. Its translation is CASSRLGAQTYEQYF.

This chain links TRBV5-6 with TRBJ2-6; the match to TRBD1 covers 8 bases. Germline loops: CDR1 SGHDT, CDR2 YYEEEE. V was pared by 2 bases and J by 2 bases, with 9 bases of the junction left unmatched. The CDR3 consists of 18 residues. Here the CDR3 reads CASSFVDRALAGANVLTF. The CDR3 coding sequence is TGTGCCAGCAGCTTTGTGGACAGGGCACTTGCTGGGGCCAACGTCCTGACTTTC.

The CDR3 here is CASSPRGNRPTDTQYF. DNA of the CDR3: TGTGCCAGCAGTCCTAGGGGGAACAGGCCGACAGATACGCAGTATTTT. The V and J genes are TRBV27 and TRBJ2-3; possibly TRBD1 for D (6 bases). V lost 5 bases to trimming and J lost 3 bases, with 18 bases between them. CDR3 length: 16 residues. The germline CDR1 and CDR2 sequences are MNHEY and SMNVEV (reference sequence).

This sequence joins TRBV20-1 and TRBJ2-3; D gene uncertain. In germline, CDR1 is DFQATT, CDR2 SNEGSKA (reference sequence). Between the trimmed V and J ends, which lost 5 bases and 7 bases, there was a span of 10 bases. CDR3 length equals 11 residues. CDR3 DNA: TGCAGTGCTCGTAGTTTGAATACGCAGTATTTT. Its protein is CSARSLNTQYF.

The chain couples TRBV5-1 to TRBJ1-1, with 7 nucleotides matching TRBD1. The junction had 18 bases not matched to a gene; V was cut back by 4 bases and J by 3 bases. CDR3 length: 18 amino acids. In germline, CDR1 is SGHRS, CDR2 YFSETQ. CDR3 sequence reads: CASSPLSGAGGVDTEAFF. In DNA, the CDR3 is TGCGCCAGCAGCCCGTTGTCGGGTGCAGGGGGGGTTGACACTGAAGCTTTCTTT.

V gene TRBV30 combines with J gene TRBJ2-3, with D hard to call. CDR3 size: 11 residues. From germline, CDR1 is GTSNPN and CDR2 SVGIG (reference sequence). Trimming took off 3 bases at V and 8 bases at J, with 9 bases between the two ends. This CDR3 is CAWSAGVTQYF. CDR3 DNA: TGTGCCTGGAGCGCCGGCGTTACGCAGTATTTT.

The table lists this clone with a few counts. This rearrangement joins TRBV21-1 to TRBJ2-7. TRBV21-1 is recorded as a pseudogene. The CDR3 is made up of 9 amino acids. This CDR3 is CASRDEQYF. CDR3 DNA sequence: TGTGCCAGCAGAGACGAGCAGTACTTC.

The chain couples TRBV6-1 to TRBJ1-4; D uncertain. CDR3 length: 14 amino acids. Germline V gene lookup returns CDR1 MNHNS and CDR2 SASEGT. V gave up 2 bases and J gave up 4 bases, with 8 bases separating them. The CDR3 nucleotides are TGTGCCAGCAGTGAATTCCAGCTTAATGAAAAACTGTTTTTT. Its translation: CASSEFQLNEKLFF.

Worth noting for this clone: The same CDR3 is also encoded by other DNA sequences in this sample. The V call is TRBV18, the J call TRBJ1-1; D is perhaps TRBD1 (5 bases). The germline V and J ends were trimmed by 6 bases and 7 bases, with 12 bases remaining between them. Germline V CDR1 and CDR2: KGHSH, LQKENI. This CDR3 has 12 residues. The CDR3 sequence is CASSPGGGEAFF. Written as DNA, the CDR3 is TGTGCCAGCTCCCCCGGGGGGGGTGAAGCTTTCTTT.

This clone has a count of ten or more. The chain is built from TRBV4-1 and TRBJ2-3; possible D gene TRBD2, 5 bases. The CDR3 is 14 residues long. V lost 5 bases and J 2 bases, leaving 11 bases between the germline ends. The germline V gene encodes CDR1 MGHRA and CDR2 YSYEKL. The CDR3 DNA sequence: TGCGCCAGCAGCGCAAGCGGCCCCACAGATACGCAGTATTTT. Residues: CASSASGPTDTQYF.

The genes are TRBV30 and TRBJ1-2; 10 nucleotides agree with TRBD1. The CDR3 length is 14 residues. V dropped 2 bases and J dropped 8; count of bases not matched to a gene: 8. Germline V CDR1 and CDR2: GTSNPN, SVGIG (reference sequence). CDR3 nucleotide sequence: TGTGCCTGGAGTTTCGGGGACAGGGGAATGGGCTACACCTTC. This gives the protein CAWSFGDRGMGYTF.

The chain is built from TRBV11-2 and TRBJ2-1; no firm D call. Deletions cut 1 base from V and 9 bases from J, with 13 bases between. In germline, CDR1 is SGHAT, CDR2 FQNNGV. The CDR3 spans 14 residues. The CDR3 protein is CASSLAVLVGEQFF. CDR3 sequence (DNA): TGTGCCAGCAGCTTAGCGGTTCTAGTGGGTGAGCAGTTCTTC. Supplemented by reference TRBV11-2 and TRBJ2-1, the full variable domain reads EAGVAQSPRYKIIEKRQSVAFWCNPISGHATLYWYQQILGQGPKLLIQFQNNGVVDDSQLPKDRFSAERLKGVDSTLKIQPAKLEDSAVYLCASSLAVLVGEQFFGPGTRLTVL.

The rearrangement uses TRBV28 and TRBJ2-2; 11 bases are shared with TRBD2. This CDR3 comprises 16 residues. CDR1 is MDHEN and CDR2 is SYDVKM in the germline V gene. J lost 4 bases, V lost 1 base, and 2 bases had no gene match. CDR3 nucleotide sequence: TGTGCCAGCAGTTTATTTACTAGCGGGGGCACCGGGGAGCTGTTTTTT. Residues: CASSLFTSGGTGELFF.

The rearrangement joins TRBV2 to TRBJ2-5; TRBD2 aligns across 8 bases. Germline CDR1 and CDR2: SNHLY and FYNNEI. With 2 bases clipped from V and 9 bases from J, the junction kept 8 bases outside the gene matches. CDR3 length: 14 residues. CDR3 sequence: CASSESLAGRAQYF. The CDR3 nucleotides read TGTGCCAGCAGTGAATCGCTAGCGGGCCGGGCCCAGTACTTC.

This rearrangement joins TRBV5-6 to TRBJ2-7; possibly TRBD2 for D (5 bases). Trimming removed 4 bases at V and 4 bases at J, with 15 bases between. The CDR3 covers 14 residues. The germline V gene encodes CDR1 SGHDT and CDR2 YYEEEE. CDR3 nucleotides: TGTGCCAGCAGCCCGGGGAAGGGTTGGTACGAGCAGTACTTC. It codes for CASSPGKGWYEQYF.

As DNA, the CDR3 is TGCGCCAGCAGCTCGGGGGAGACAGGCAAAGGGACCCAGTACTTC. Translated, it gives CASSSGETGKGTQYF. This sequence joins TRBV5-1 and TRBJ2-7; D may correspond to TRBD1 or TRBD2 (6 bases each). The tail of the sequence fits TRBJ2-5 better, so the J call may be wrong. This CDR3 is 15 amino acids long. The germline V gene encodes CDR1 SGHRS and CDR2 YFSETQ.

This clone was counted a single time. The rearrangement uses TRBV4-3 and TRBJ2-1, with 8 bases identical to TRBD2. CDR3 length: 16 residues. V was clipped by 0 bases and J by 8 bases; unmatched bases: 9. Germline V gives CDR1 LGHNA, CDR2 YSLEER. CDR3 DNA: TGCGCCAGCAGCCAAGACTGGACTAGCCCGGGGGATGAGCAGTTCTTC. Its translation is CASSQDWTSPGDEQFF.

This rearrangement joins TRBV19 to TRBJ1-5, with D perhaps TRBD1 (5 bases). Per germline, CDR1 LNHDA and CDR2 SQIVND (reference sequence). CDR3 length: 17 amino acids. Trimming removed 6 bases at V and 2 bases at J, with 20 bases between. This chain's CDR3 is CASRRAREGTGNQPQHF. The CDR3 nucleotides are TGTGCCAGTAGAAGGGCCCGGGAAGGGACTGGCAATCAGCCCCAGCATTTT.

The chain joins TRBV2 to TRBJ1-2; D is undetermined. Germline values: CDR1 SNHLY, CDR2 FYNNEI. Deletions cut 3 bases from V and 4 bases from J, with 9 bases between. The CDR3 runs 13 residues. CDR3 DNA: TGTGCCAGCAGTGAGAGACCGGCCTATGGCTACACCTTC. Encoded protein: CASSERPAYGYTF. The variable domain in full, completed from reference TRBV2 and TRBJ1-2, reads EPEVTQTPSHQVTQMGQEVILRCVPISNHLYFYWYRQILGQKVEFLVSFYNNEISEKSEIFDDQFSVERPDGSNFTLKIRSTKLEDSAMYFCASSERPAYGYTFGSGTRLTVV.

Concerning this clone itself: Other nucleotide sequences from this sample produce the same CDR3. This chain uses TRBV15 with TRBJ2-7, with 10 bases matching TRBD1. Germline V gives CDR1 LNHNV, CDR2 YYDKDF (reference sequence). The CDR3 has 14 residues. The ends lost 3 bases at V and 5 bases at J; junction bases unmatched: 4. DNA for the CDR3: TGTGCCACCAGCAGGGGTGGGACAGGGGACGAGCAGTACTTC. It is translated as CATSRGGTGDEQYF.

The chain's CDR3 is CASSLGTVAVEAFF. The CDR3 region has the DNA TGTGCCAGCAGTTTGGGCACGGTGGCTGTTGAAGCTTTCTTT. The chain uses TRBV28 and TRBJ1-1; D remains ambiguous. In germline, CDR1 is MDHEN, CDR2 SYDVKM. This CDR3 comprises 14 residues. V gave up 3 bases and J gave up 7 bases, with 15 bases separating them.

This clone was seen more than once but under ten times. The genes are TRBV7-8 and TRBJ1-1; tentatively, D is TRBD1 (6 bases). Between the trimmed V and J ends, which lost 4 bases and 4 bases, there was a span of 16 bases. Germline CDR1 is SGHVS and CDR2 is FQNEAQ. The CDR3 is 15 residues long. The CDR3 DNA reads as TGTGCCAGCAGCTCGACAGGTCTCTTGGGCACTGAAGCTTTCTTT. Its translation is CASSSTGLLGTEAFF.

The chain carries TRBV6-1 and TRBJ2-6; 10 bases match TRBD1. The CDR3 runs 17 residues. CDR1 and CDR2 from the germline V gene are MNHNS and SASEGT. The ends lost 4 bases at V and 0 bases at J; junction bases unmatched: 3. CDR3 loop: CASSVWTGGSGANVLTF. The CDR3 DNA follows: TGTGCCAGCAGTGTCTGGACAGGGGGCTCTGGGGCCAACGTCCTGACTTTC.

At least ten counts were recorded for this clone. The rearrangement links TRBV11-2 to TRBJ2-7; 8 positions match TRBD2. The CDR3 is made up of 14 amino acids. Germline V lookup: CDR1 SGHAT, CDR2 FQNNGV. With V trimmed by 2 bases and J by 6 bases, 6 bases remained unmatched. CDR3 nucleotides: TGTGCCAGCAGCTTACGGGAGGGACTTGGCGAGCAGTACTTC. Amino acids: CASSLREGLGEQYF.

Concerning this clone itself: This specimen includes other DNA sequences encoding the same CDR3. The gene calls are TRBV20-1 and TRBJ2-1; D might be TRBD1 or TRBD2, each matching 5 bases. The V end lost 3 bases, the J end lost 10 bases, and 7 bases lay between the germline ends. Germline assignment: CDR1 DFQATT and CDR2 SNEGSKA (reference sequence). CDR3 size: 10 residues. The CDR3 sequence is CSARRDEQFF. The DNA of the CDR3 is TGCAGTGCTAGGAGGGACGAGCAGTTCTTC.

This chain uses TRBV2 with TRBJ2-1, with 8 bases lining up with TRBD2. Looked up from germline, CDR1 is SNHLY and CDR2 is FYNNEI. V shed 4 bases, J shed 7 bases, and the junction held 9 bases outside the gene matches. The CDR3 has 15 residues. The CDR3 DNA reads TGTGCCAGCAGTGTCGGGAGGGGGGCCTCTAATGAGCAGTTCTTC. Amino acid sequence: CASSVGRGASNEQFF.